Presented here are 4 T cell receptor beta chains from one specimen sequenced in a study of cytomegalovirus exposure and HLA in healthy donors. Primers: 60 Vbeta forward and 13 Jbeta reverse. Clones were sequenced by immunoSEQ multiplex PCR, and TCRdb holds only the in-frame ones, with some missing. The sample records 150,000 or so clones, 80% being singletons. What was sequenced was PBMCs. Receptor source: a man between 25 and 39 years old in good health and CMV-seropositive.

The V and J genes are TRBV28 and TRBJ1-5; no clear D. This CDR3 is built from 14 residues. Germline CDR1 and CDR2: MDHEN and SYDVKM. V was shortened by 10 bases and J by 4 bases, with 17 bases between the two germline ends. The CDR3: CATEVVGQNQPQHF. The CDR3, as DNA: TGTGCCACCGAAGTTGTGGGCCAAAATCAGCCCCAGCATTTT.

This chain connects TRBV23-1 to TRBJ1-2, with TRBD1 as a possible D gene (6 bases). TRBV23-1 qualifies as an ORF whose function is uncertain. Trimming cost V 3 bases and J 4 bases, with 18 bases left between them. This CDR3 contains 16 residues. This CDR3 is CASSQPRTASGYGYTF. In DNA, the CDR3 is TGCGCCAGCAGTCAGCCTCGGACAGCCTCGGGCTATGGCTACACCTTC.

The J gene is TRBJ1-4, the V gene TRBV6-1; no firm D call. The V and J ends lost 2 bases and 5 bases respectively, with 6 bases between them. The CDR3 sequence is 13 residues long. CDR1 and CDR2 (germline): MNHNS, SASEGT. CDR3 protein: CASSENENEKLFF. The CDR3, as DNA: TGTGCCAGCAGTGAAAACGAGAATGAAAAACTGTTTTTT.

The chain carries TRBV15 and TRBJ1-2; no clear D. The germline V and J ends were trimmed by 5 bases and 4 bases, with 14 bases remaining between them. The length of the CDR3 is 14 residues. Germline V CDR1 and CDR2: LNHNV, YYDKDF (reference sequence). The DNA for the CDR3 is TGTGCCACCAGCGAGGGTGTGGGGTTCTATGGCTACACCTTC. Its protein is CATSEGVGFYGYTF. Together with reference TRBV15 and TRBJ1-2, the CDR3 gives the full variable domain: DAMVIQNPRYQVTQFGKPVTLSCSQTLNHNVMYWYQQKSSQAPKLLFHYYDKDFNNEADTPDNFQSRRPNTSFCFLDIRSPGLGDTAMYLCATSEGVGFYGYTFGSGTRLTVV.